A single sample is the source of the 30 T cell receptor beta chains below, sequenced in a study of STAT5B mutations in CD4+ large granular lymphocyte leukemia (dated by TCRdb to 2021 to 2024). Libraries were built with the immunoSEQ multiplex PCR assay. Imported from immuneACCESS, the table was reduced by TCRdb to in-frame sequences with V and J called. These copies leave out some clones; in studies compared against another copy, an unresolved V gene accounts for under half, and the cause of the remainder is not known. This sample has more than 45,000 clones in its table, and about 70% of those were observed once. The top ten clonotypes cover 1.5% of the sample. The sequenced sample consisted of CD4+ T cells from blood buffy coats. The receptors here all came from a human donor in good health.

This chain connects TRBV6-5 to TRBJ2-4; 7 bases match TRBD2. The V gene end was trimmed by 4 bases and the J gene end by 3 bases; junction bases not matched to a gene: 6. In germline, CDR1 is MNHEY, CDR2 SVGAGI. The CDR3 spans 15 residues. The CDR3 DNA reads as TGTGCCAGCAGTTTGTGGGGGGAGGGCAAAAACATTCAGTACTTC. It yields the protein CASSLWGEGKNIQYF.

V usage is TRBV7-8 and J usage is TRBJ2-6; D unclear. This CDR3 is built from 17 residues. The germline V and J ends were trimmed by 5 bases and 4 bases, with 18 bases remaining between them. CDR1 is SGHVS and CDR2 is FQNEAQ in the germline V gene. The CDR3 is CASSPPLRMPGANVLTF. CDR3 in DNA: TGTGCCAGCAGCCCCCCGCTCCGGATGCCCGGGGCCAACGTCCTGACTTTC.

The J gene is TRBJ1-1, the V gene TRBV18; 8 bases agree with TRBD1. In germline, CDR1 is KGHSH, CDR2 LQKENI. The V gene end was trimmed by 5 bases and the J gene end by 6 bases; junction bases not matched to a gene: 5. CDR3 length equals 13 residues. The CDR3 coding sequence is TGTGCCAGCTCAGGACAGGGAGTCGCTGAAGCTTTCTTT. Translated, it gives CASSGQGVAEAFF.

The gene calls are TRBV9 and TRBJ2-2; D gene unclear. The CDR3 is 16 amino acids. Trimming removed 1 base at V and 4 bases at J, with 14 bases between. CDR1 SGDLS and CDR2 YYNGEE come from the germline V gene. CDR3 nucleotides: TGTGCCAGCAGCGTATCCCCAGCTTCGAGCACCGGGGAGCTGTTTTTT. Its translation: CASSVSPASSTGELFF.

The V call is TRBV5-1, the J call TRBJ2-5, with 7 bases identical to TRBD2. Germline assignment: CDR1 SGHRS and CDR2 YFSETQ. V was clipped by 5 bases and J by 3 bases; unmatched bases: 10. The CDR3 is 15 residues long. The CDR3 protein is CASRPAGSREETQYF. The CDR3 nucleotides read TGCGCCAGCAGGCCAGCGGGGTCGCGGGAAGAGACCCAGTACTTC.

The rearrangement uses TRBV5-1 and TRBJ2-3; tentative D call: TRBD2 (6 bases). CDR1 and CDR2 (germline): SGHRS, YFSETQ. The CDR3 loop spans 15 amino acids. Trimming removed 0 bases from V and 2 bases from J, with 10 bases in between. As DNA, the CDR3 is TGCGCCAGCAGCTTGGGGTGGGGGGACACAGATACGCAGTATTTT. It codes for CASSLGWGDTDTQYF.

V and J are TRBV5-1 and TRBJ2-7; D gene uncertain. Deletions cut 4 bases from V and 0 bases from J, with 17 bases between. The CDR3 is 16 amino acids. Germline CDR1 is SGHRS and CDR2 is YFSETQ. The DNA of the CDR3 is TGCGCCAGCAGCCTAGATAAGGCAGCCTACTCCTACGAGCAGTACTTC. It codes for CASSLDKAAYSYEQYF.

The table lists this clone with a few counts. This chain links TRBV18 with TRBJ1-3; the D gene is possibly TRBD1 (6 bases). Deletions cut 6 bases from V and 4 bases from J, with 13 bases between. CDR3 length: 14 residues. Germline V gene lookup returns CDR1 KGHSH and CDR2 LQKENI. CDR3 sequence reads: CASSRGQTGNTIYF. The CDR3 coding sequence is TGTGCCAGCTCCCGAGGACAGACAGGAAACACCATATATTTT.

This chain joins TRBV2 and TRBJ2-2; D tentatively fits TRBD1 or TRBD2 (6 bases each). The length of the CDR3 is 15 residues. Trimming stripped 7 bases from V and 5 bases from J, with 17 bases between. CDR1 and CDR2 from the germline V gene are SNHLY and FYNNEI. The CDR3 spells CASTLEGGLTGELFF. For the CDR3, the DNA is TGTGCCAGCACCCTCGAGGGGGGCCTTACCGGGGAGCTGTTTTTT.

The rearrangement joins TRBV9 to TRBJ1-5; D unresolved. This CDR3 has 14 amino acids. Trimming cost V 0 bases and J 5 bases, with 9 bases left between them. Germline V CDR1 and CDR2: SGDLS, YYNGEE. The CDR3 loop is CASSVGIADQPQHF. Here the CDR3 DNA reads TGTGCCAGCAGCGTAGGGATAGCGGATCAGCCCCAGCATTTT.

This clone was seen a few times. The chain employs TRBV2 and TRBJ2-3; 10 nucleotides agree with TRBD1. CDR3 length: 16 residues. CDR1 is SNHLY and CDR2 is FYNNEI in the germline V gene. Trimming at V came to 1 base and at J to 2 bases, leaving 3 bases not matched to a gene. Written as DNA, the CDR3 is TGTGCCAGCAGTGAAGTCGGGACAGGGGACACAGATACGCAGTATTTT. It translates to CASSEVGTGDTDTQYF.

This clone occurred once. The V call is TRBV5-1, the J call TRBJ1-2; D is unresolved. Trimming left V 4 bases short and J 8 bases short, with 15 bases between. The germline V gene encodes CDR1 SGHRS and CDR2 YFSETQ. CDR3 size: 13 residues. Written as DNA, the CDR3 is TGCGCCAGCAGCCCTGGAGGGCCGGGGGGCTACACCTTC. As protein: CASSPGGPGGYTF.

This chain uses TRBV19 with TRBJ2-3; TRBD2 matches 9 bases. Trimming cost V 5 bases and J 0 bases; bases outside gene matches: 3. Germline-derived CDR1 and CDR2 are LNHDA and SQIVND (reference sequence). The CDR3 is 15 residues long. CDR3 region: CASSWRGGSTDTQYF. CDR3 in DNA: TGTGCCAGTAGTTGGCGGGGGGGTAGCACAGATACGCAGTATTTT. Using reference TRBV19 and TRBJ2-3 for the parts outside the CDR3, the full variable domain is DGGITQSPKYLFRKEGQNVTLSCEQNLNHDAMYWYRQDPGQGLRLIYYSQIVNDFQKGDIAEGYSVSREKKESFPLTVTSAQKNPTAFYLCASSWRGGSTDTQYFGPGTRLTVL.

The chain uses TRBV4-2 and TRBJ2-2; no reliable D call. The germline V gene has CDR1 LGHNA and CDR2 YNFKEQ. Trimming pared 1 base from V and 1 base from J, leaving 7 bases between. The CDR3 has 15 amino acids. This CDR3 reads CASSQVTQNTGELFF. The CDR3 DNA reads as TGTGCCAGCAGCCAAGTTACACAGAACACCGGGGAGCTGTTTTTT.

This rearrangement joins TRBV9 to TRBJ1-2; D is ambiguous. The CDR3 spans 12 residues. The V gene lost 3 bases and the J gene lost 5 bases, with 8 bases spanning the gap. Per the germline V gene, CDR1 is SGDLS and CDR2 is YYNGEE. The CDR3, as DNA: TGTGCCAGCAGCGGAGCCACATATGGCTACACCTTC. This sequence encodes CASSGATYGYTF.

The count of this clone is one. CDR3 in amino acids: CASSEAGGINYGYTF. CDR3 sequence (DNA): TGTGCCAGCAGTGAAGCGGGGGGTATCAACTATGGCTACACCTTC. The rearrangement uses TRBV6-1 and TRBJ1-2; tentative D call: TRBD1 (5 bases). Trimming cost V 0 bases and J 2 bases, with 10 bases left between them. The CDR3 runs 15 residues. Germline V gives CDR1 MNHNS, CDR2 SASEGT.

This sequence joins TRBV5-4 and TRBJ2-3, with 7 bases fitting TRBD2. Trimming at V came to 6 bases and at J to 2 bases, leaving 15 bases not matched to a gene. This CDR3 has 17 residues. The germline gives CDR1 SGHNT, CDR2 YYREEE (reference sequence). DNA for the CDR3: TGTGCCAGCAACTCCGGCGGGCTAGCGGATAACACAGATACGCAGTATTTT. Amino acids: CASNSGGLADNTDTQYF.

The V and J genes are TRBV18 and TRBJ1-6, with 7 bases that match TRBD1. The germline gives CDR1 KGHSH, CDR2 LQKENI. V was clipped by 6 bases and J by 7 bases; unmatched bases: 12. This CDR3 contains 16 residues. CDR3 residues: CASSAGTARLNSPLHF. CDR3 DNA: TGTGCCAGCTCCGCCGGGACAGCCAGACTAAATTCACCCCTCCACTTT.

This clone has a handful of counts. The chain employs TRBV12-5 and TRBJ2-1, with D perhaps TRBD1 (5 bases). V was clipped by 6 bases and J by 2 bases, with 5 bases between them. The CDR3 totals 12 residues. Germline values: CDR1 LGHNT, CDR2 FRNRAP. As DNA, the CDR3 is TGTGCTAGTGGGACAGCCTACAATGAGCAGTTCTTC. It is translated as CASGTAYNEQFF.

The chain's CDR3 is CASSQGWEWSGYTF. The DNA for the CDR3 is TGTGCCAGCAGCCAAGGTTGGGAGTGGAGTGGCTACACCTTC. This chain connects TRBV14 to TRBJ1-2; D is ambiguous. This CDR3 is 14 amino acids long. Trimming took 1 base from V and 7 from J, leaving 13 bases between them. The V gene's germline CDR1 is SGHDN and CDR2 FVKESK.

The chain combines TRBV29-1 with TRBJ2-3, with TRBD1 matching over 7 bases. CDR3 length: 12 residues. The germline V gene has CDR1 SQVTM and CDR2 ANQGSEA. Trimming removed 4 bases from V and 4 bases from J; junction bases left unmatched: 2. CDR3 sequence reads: CSVAGGADTQYF. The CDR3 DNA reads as TGCAGCGTTGCAGGGGGTGCAGATACGCAGTATTTT.

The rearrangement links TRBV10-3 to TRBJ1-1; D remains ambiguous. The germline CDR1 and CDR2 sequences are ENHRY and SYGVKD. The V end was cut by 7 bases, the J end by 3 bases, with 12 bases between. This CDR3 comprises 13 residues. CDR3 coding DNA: TGTGCCATCAAAGACTCCGTGGACACTGAAGCTTTCTTT. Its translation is CAIKDSVDTEAFF.

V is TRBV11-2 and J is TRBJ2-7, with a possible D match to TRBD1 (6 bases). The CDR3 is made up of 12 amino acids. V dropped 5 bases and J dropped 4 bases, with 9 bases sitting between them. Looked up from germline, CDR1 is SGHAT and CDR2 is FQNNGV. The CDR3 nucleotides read TGTGCCAGCAGCGTACAGGGTTACGAGCAGTACTTC. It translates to CASSVQGYEQYF. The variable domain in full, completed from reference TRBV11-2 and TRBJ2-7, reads EAGVAQSPRYKIIEKRQSVAFWCNPISGHATLYWYQQILGQGPKLLIQFQNNGVVDDSQLPKDRFSAERLKGVDSTLKIQPAKLEDSAVYLCASSVQGYEQYFGPGTRLTVT.

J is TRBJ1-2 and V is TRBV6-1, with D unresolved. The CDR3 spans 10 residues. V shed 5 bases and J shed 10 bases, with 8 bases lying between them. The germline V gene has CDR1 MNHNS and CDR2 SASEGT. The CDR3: CASSNYIYTF. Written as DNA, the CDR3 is TGTGCCAGCAGTAACTATATCTACACCTTC.

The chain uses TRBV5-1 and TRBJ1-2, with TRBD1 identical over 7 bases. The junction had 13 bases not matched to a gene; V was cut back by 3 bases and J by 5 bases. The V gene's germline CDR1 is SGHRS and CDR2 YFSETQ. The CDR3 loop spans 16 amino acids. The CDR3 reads CASSSVPGQALYGYTF. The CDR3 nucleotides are TGCGCCAGCAGCTCGGTTCCCGGACAGGCACTTTATGGCTACACCTTC.

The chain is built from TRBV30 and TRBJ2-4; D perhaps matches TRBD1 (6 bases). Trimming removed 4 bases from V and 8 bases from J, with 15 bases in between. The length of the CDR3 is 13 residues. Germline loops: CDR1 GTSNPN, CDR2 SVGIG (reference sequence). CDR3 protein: CAWNRFEGDIQYF. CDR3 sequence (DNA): TGTGCCTGGAATCGATTTGAGGGGGACATTCAGTACTTC.

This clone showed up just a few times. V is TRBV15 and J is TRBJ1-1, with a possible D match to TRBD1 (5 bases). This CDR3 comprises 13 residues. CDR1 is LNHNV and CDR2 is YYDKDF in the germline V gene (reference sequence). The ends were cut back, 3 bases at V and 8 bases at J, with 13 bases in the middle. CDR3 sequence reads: CATSRGGDVEAFF. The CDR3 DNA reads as TGTGCCACCAGCAGGGGGGGGGATGTAGAAGCTTTCTTT.

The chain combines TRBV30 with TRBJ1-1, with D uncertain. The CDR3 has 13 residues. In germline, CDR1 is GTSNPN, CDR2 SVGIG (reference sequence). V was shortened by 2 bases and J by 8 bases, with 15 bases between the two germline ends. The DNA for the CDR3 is TGTGCCTGGAGTCGCGGACCCGAGAGGGAAGCTTTCTTT. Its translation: CAWSRGPEREAFF.

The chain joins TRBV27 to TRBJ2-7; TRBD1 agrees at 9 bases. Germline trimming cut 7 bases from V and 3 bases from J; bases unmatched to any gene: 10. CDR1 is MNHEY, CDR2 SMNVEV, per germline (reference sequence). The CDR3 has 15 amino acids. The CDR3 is CASKVTGGSNYEQYV. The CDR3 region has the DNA TGTGCCAGCAAGGTCACAGGGGGCTCCAACTACGAGCAGTACGTC.

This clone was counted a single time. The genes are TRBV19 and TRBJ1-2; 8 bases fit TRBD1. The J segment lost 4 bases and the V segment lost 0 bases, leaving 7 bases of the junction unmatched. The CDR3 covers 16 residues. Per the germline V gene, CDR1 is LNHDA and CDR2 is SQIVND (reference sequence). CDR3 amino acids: CASSIDHGQGVYGYTF. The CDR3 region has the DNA TGTGCCAGTAGTATAGATCACGGACAGGGCGTCTATGGCTACACCTTC.